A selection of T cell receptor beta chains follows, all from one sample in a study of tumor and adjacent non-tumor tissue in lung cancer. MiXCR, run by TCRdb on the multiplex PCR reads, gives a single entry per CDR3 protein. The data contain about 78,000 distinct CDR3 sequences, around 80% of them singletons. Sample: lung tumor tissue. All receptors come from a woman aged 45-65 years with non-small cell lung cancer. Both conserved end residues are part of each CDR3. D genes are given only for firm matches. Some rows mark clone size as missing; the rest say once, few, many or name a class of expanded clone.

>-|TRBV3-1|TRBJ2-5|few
TGTGCCAGCAGCCAAGGACGGGAGACCCAGTACTTC
CASSQGRETQYF
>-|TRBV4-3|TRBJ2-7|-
TGCGCCACCAGCCACACAGGGTTTTTGGAAGAGCAGTACTTC
CATSHTGFLEEQYF
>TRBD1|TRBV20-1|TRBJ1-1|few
TGCAGTGTCTCCTCCGGGACAGGTCGTAGGAATGCTTTCTTT
CSVSSGTGRRNAFF
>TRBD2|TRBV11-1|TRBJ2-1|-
TGTGCCAACAGCTTAGCGCTAGCGGGTACCTACAATGAGCAGTTCTTC
CANSLALAGTYNEQFF
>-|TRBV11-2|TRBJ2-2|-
TGTGGCAGCAGCAAAATGTGGGACACCGGGGAGCTGTTTTTT
CGSSKMWDTGELFF
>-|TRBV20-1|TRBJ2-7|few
TGCAGTGCCAATTTAAACCCGATAAGCTCCTATGAGCAGTACTTC
CSANLNPISSYEQYF
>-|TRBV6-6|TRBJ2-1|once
TGTGCCAGCAGTATGGTGAGCTCCCACAATAAGGAGTTCTTC
CASSMVSSHNKEFF
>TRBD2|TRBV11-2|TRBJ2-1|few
TGTCCCAGCAGCTTTATAGCGGGAGGAGACAATGCGCAGTCCTTC
CPSSFIAGGDNAQSF
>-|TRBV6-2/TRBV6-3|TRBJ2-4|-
TGTGCCAGCAGTTACCGATGGGAAGTGGACATTCAGTACTTC
CASSYRWEVDIQYF
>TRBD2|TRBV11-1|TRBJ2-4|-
TGTGCCAGCAGCTATGGACTAGCGGGAGTAACCAAAAACAATCAGTACTTT
CASSYGLAGVTKNNQYF
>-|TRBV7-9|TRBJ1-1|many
TGTGCCAGCAGCCCGGACAGCACTGAAGCTTTCTTT
CASSPDSTEAFF
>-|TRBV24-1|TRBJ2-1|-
TGTGCCACCAGCGACTTCCGCGACATTAATGAGGAGTTCTTC
CATSDFRDINEEFF
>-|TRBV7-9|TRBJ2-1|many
TGTGCCAGCAGCTTCGCCGTCGTCAATGAGCAGTTCTTC
CASSFAVVNEQFF
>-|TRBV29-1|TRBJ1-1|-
TGCATCGTGACCGGGACGGTGAACACTGAAGCCTTCTTT
CIVTGTVNTEAFF
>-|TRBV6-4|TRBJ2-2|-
TGTGTCAGCAGTGACACTAGTGCCGGGGAGCTGTTTTTT
CVSSDTSAGELFF
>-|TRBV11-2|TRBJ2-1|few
TGTGCCAGCAGCTCAAGTACCGTTGAGCAGTTCTTC
CASSSSTVEQFF
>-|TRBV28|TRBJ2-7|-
TGTGCCAGCAGAGGACAGATCAGTGGGTATAAGCAGTACTTC
CASRGQISGYKQYF
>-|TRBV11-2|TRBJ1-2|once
TGTGCCAGCCGCTTCACATACTATGGATACACCTTC
CASRFTYYGYTF
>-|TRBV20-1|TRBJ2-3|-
TGCAGTGCTCCATTGGGCGGGGGCACAGATACGCAATATTTT
CSAPLGGGTDTQYF
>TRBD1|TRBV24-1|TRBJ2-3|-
TGTGCCACCAGTGATCAAGGGGGCACGGCAGATGCGCAGTATTTT
CATSDQGGTADAQYF
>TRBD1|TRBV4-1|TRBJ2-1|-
TGCGCCAGCAGCCACACTATGCCGACAGGGACGAGCGAGCAGTTCTTC
CASSHTMPTGTSEQFF
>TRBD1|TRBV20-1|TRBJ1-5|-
TGCAGTGATATGTCAGGGGGCAATCAGCCCCAGCACTTT
CSDMSGGNQPQHF
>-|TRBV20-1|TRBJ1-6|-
TGCAGTGCTAGATGGTTGGGGTCCTATAATTCACCCGTCCACTTT
CSARWLGSYNSPVHF
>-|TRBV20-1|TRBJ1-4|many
TGCAGTGCAGAAATACAGGGAACTAATGAAAAACTGTTTTTT
CSAEIQGTNEKLFF
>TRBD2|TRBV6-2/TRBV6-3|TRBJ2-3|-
TGTACCAGCAGTTACCGGGAGTCGGGAGGGACAGATACGCAGTATTTT
CTSSYRESGGTDTQYF
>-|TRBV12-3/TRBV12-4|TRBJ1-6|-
TGTGCCTGCAGTACAACCGAGGCAAATTCACCCCTCAACTTT
CACSTTEANSPLNF
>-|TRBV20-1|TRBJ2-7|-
TGCAGTGCTAGAGATCCGGGTCGCGGGGATCACTACGAGCAGTATTTC
CSARDPGRGDHYEQYF
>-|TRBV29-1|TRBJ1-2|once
TGCGGCGTTGAAGATCTTACCGGGGGTCAGAGGGCCGGTGGCTACACCTTC
CGVEDLTGGQRAGGYTF
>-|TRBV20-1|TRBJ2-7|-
TGCGGTGCTATGACTAACGGAATATACGAGCAGTACTTC
CGAMTNGIYEQYF
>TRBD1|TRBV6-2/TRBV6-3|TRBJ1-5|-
TGTACCAGCAGTACCGGGACAGGGAGGCAGCACCAGCATTTT
CTSSTGTGRQHQHF
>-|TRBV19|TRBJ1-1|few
TGTGCCAGTAGTACCCGACAGAGGATCACTGAAGCTTTCTTT
CASSTRQRITEAFF
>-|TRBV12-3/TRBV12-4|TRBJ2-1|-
TGTGCCAGCAGAAGGACCAGCTCCTTTAATGAGCAGTTCTTC
CASRRTSSFNEQFF
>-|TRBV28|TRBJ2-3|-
TGTGCCAGCACGCGGCGACCCACTAGCACCACTAGCACAGATACGCAGTATTTT
CASTRRPTSTTSTDTQYF
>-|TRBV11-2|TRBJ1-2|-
TGTGCAAGCAGTTTCACAGACTATGCCTACACCTTC
CASSFTDYAYTF
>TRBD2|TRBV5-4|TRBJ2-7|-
TGTGCCAGCACGGGACTAGCGGGAGTACAAAGAGGCGAGCAGTACTTC
CASTGLAGVQRGEQYF
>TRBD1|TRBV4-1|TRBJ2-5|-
TGCGCCAGCAGCCAAATTGGACAGGGAGATACTCAGTACTTC
CASSQIGQGDTQYF
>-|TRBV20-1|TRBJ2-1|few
TGCAGTGCTCAATGGACTTCAAATGAGCAGTTCTTC
CSAQWTSNEQFF
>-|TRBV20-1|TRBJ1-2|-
TGCAGTGCTTGGGACACCTTAAATTATGGCTACACCTTC
CSAWDTLNYGYTF
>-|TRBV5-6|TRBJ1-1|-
TGTGCCAGCAGCTTGTCGATGTCCAGGCTGGAAGCTTACTTT
CASSLSMSRLEAYF
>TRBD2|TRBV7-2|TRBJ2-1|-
TGTGCCATAACCTCTAACGGGAGGAAGTACAATGAGCAGTTCTTC
CAITSNGRKYNEQFF
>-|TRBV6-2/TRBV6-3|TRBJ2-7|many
TGTGCCAGCACGGATCGGGTTGAGCAGTACTTC
CASTDRVEQYF
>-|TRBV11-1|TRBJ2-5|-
TGTGCCAGCAGCTCCGGACTGTACCGAGATACCCAGTATTTC
CASSSGLYRDTQYF
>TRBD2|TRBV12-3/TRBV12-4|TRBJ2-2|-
TGTGCCAGCCGGGCGGGAGGGTCAGACACCGGGAAGCTGTTTTTT
CASRAGGSDTGKLFF
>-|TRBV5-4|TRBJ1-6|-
TGTGCAAGCAGCTTGGAACCAGGGAGTAATTCACCCCTCCACTTT
CASSLEPGSNSPLHF
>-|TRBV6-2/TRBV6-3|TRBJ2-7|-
TGTGCCGGCAGTGACCTCTACAAGCAGCACTTC
CAGSDLYKQHF
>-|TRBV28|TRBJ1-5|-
TGTGCCAGCAACCAGAACCCAGGGCTTAACAATCAGCCCCAGCATTTT
CASNQNPGLNNQPQHF
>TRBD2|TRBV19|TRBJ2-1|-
TGTGCCAGTAGTAAAGCGGGAGTCACCTACAATGAGCAGTTCTTC
CASSKAGVTYNEQFF
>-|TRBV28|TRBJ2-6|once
TGTGCCAGCAGCAAAATTATGAAGGGCCCGTCTGGCGCCAACGTCCTGAGTTTC
CASSKIMKGPSGANVLSF
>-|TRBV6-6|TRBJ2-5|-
TGTGCCACCAATTATCCAGGAAGGGTGGAGACCCAGTACTTC
CATNYPGRVETQYF